A single sample gave rise to the 30 T cell receptor beta chains below, sequenced in a study of blood T cell repertoires in COVID-19. Here immunoSEQ multiplex PCR was the method, and the copy in TCRdb shows in-frame clones only, minus some. The sample contains over 150,000 clones, roughly 87% of which appear only once. The specimen was PBMCs or T cells enriched from blood (not recorded which). These receptors were collected from a woman in her 50s who had recovered from COVID-19.

This clone turned up a few times. The genes are TRBV7-6 and TRBJ1-1; tentative D call: TRBD1 (5 bases). V lost 5 bases, J lost 0 bases, and 10 bases lay in between. Germline V gene lookup returns CDR1 SGHVS and CDR2 FNYEAQ. The CDR3 runs to 14 residues. CDR3 DNA sequence: TGTGCCAGCAGCCCTACGGACATGAACACTGAAGCTTTCTTT. This translates into CASSPTDMNTEAFF.

The V call is TRBV7-2, the J call TRBJ2-7; tentatively, D is TRBD1 (5 bases). CDR3 length equals 14 residues. The V end was cut by 5 bases, the J end by 0 bases, with 11 bases between. Germline V gene sequence: CDR1 SGHTA, CDR2 FQGNSA. CDR3 coding DNA: TGTGCCAGCAGCAAGACAGAGAGCTCCTACGAGCAGTACTTC. As protein: CASSKTESSYEQYF.

This rearrangement joins TRBV7-6 to TRBJ2-7; no clear D. Trimming left V 0 bases short and J 3 bases short, with 9 bases between. From germline, CDR1 is SGHVS and CDR2 FNYEAQ. The CDR3 consists of 14 residues. CDR3 loop: CASSLAENFYEQYF. The CDR3 nucleotides are TGTGCCAGCAGCTTAGCAGAGAACTTCTACGAGCAGTACTTC.

About this clone itself: The same CDR3 can be traced to other DNA sequences in this sample. The V and J genes are TRBV5-1 and TRBJ1-1, with TRBD1 identical over 8 bases. This CDR3 is built from 15 residues. V lost 0 bases to trimming and J lost 2 bases; unmatched junction nucleotides: 3. Germline values: CDR1 SGHRS, CDR2 YFSETQ. The CDR3, as DNA: TGCGCCAGCAGCTTGGGTGACAGGGGTAACACTGAAGCTTTCTTT. Translating gives CASSLGDRGNTEAFF.

The chain employs TRBV30 and TRBJ1-2, with D possibly matching TRBD1 (5 bases). CDR3 length equals 12 residues. Per the germline V gene, CDR1 is GTSNPN and CDR2 is SVGIG (reference sequence). V was cut by 4 bases and J by 7 bases, with 13 bases left in between. For the CDR3, the DNA is TGTGCCTGGAAAGGCGACAGTCCTGGCTACACCTTC. Translating gives CAWKGDSPGYTF.

V is TRBV24-1 and J is TRBJ1-2; D may be TRBD1 (6 bases). The CDR3 loop spans 16 amino acids. Germline assignment: CDR1 KGHDR and CDR2 SFDVKD. With 2 bases removed from V and 4 bases from J, the gap between germline ends came to 16 bases. CDR3 sequence (DNA): TGTGCCACCAGTGATTCGACACAGGGTTCAGTCTATGGCTACACCTTC. Translated: CATSDSTQGSVYGYTF.

V usage is TRBV29-1 and J usage is TRBJ2-4, with 7 bases matching TRBD2. The CDR3 has 14 amino acids. Germline V gene data show CDR1 as SQVTM and CDR2 as ANQGSEA. Trimming cost V 3 bases and J 5 bases; bases outside gene matches: 7. For the CDR3, the DNA is TGCAGCGTTGATTCGGCGGGAGAGCAAAACATTCAGTACTTC. Its protein product is CSVDSAGEQNIQYF.

The chain has TRBV5-1 and TRBJ2-7; 13 positions match TRBD2. The CDR3 contains 14 residues. Trimming removed 4 bases from V and 6 bases from J; junction bases left unmatched: 4. Germline lookup yields CDR1 SGHRS and CDR2 YFSETQ. The CDR3 sequence: CASSQGLAGAEQYF. CDR3 coding DNA: TGCGCCAGCAGCCAAGGACTAGCGGGAGCCGAGCAGTACTTC.

The genes are TRBV4-1 and TRBJ1-1; D not resolved. The CDR3 covers 14 residues. Germline CDR1 reads MGHRA; CDR2 reads YSYEKL. V lost 0 bases, J lost 5 bases, and 10 bases lay in between. CDR3 loop: CASSQDSGGTEAFF. As DNA, the CDR3 is TGCGCCAGCAGCCAAGATTCAGGCGGGACTGAAGCTTTCTTT.

This chain links TRBV5-1 with TRBJ2-5; weak D call: TRBD1 (6 bases). The CDR3 runs to 18 residues. V shed 0 bases and J shed 2 bases, with 20 bases lying between them. CDR1 and CDR2 (germline): SGHRS, YFSETQ. The CDR3 DNA reads TGCGCCAGCAGCTTGGGGGCTAAAACCGGGACACAGCAAGAGACCCAGTACTTC. Protein product: CASSLGAKTGTQQETQYF. The full variable domain, with the rest looked up from reference TRBV5-1 and TRBJ2-5, is KAGVTQTPRYLIKTRGQQVTLSCSPISGHRSVSWYQQTPGQGLQFLFEYFSETQRNKGNFPGRFSGRQFSNSRSEMNVSTLELGDSALYLCASSLGAKTGTQQETQYFGPGTRLLVL.

This chain's CDR3 is CAWKSWSSTDTQYF. The CDR3 nucleotides are TGTGCCTGGAAGTCATGGAGTAGCACAGATACGCAGTATTTT. The chain links TRBV30 to TRBJ2-3; no definite D call. In germline, CDR1 is GTSNPN, CDR2 SVGIG (reference sequence). The V and J ends lost 4 bases and 0 bases respectively, with 11 bases between them. The CDR3 consists of 14 residues.

The genes are TRBV5-1 and TRBJ2-2; 9 positions agree with TRBD1. V lost 2 bases and J lost 4; bases outside the gene matches: 3. The CDR3 length is 15 residues. The germline CDR1 and CDR2 sequences are SGHRS and YFSETQ. The CDR3 reads CASSLQGAGTGELFF. DNA of the CDR3: TGCGCCAGCAGCTTACAGGGGGCGGGCACCGGGGAGCTGTTTTTT.

The chain employs TRBV19 and TRBJ2-2; D gene uncertain. This CDR3 is built from 13 residues. From germline, CDR1 is LNHDA and CDR2 SQIVND (reference sequence). V lost 6 bases, J lost 7 bases, and 12 bases lay in between. The CDR3 spells CASSPGVSGELFF. In DNA, the CDR3 is TGTGCCAGTAGCCCCGGAGTAAGCGGGGAGCTGTTTTTT.

This chain connects TRBV6-2 or TRBV6-3 to TRBJ2-2, with 11 positions matching TRBD2. This CDR3 contains 19 residues. V dropped 2 bases and J dropped 7; count of bases not matched to a gene: 15. The germline gives CDR1 MNHEY, CDR2 SVGEGT. CDR3 in amino acids: CASSYPPVLLAGVHGELFF. CDR3 sequence (DNA): TGTGCCAGCAGTTACCCGCCCGTATTACTAGCGGGAGTTCACGGGGAGCTGTTTTTT.

A note on this clone: The sample carries other DNA sequences with the same CDR3. The chain recombines TRBV5-8 with TRBJ1-5; D unclear. This CDR3 has 13 residues. With 0 bases removed from V and 5 bases from J, the gap between germline ends came to 6 bases. The germline V gene has CDR1 SGHTS and CDR2 YDEGEE. The CDR3 reads CASSLERDQPQHF. DNA of the CDR3: TGTGCCAGCAGCTTGGAGCGAGATCAGCCCCAGCATTTT.

V usage is TRBV6-5 and J usage is TRBJ1-4, with D possibly being TRBD1 (6 bases). Germline CDR1 and CDR2: MNHEY and SVGAGI. This CDR3 region has 14 residues. Trimming pared 6 bases from V and 8 bases from J, leaving 16 bases between. This CDR3 reads CASSYGQSWEKLFF. CDR3 DNA sequence: TGTGCCAGCAGCTACGGACAGAGTTGGGAAAAACTGTTTTTT.

This clone was seen a handful of times. The chain uses TRBV27 and TRBJ1-2; 8 bases are a match to TRBD1. This CDR3 is 13 amino acids long. J lost 4 bases, V lost 8 bases, and 6 bases had no gene match. Germline V lookup: CDR1 MNHEY, CDR2 SMNVEV (reference sequence). Here the CDR3 reads CASRTGTTYGYTF. The CDR3 DNA sequence: TGTGCCAGCCGGACAGGGACTACCTATGGCTACACCTTC.

The chain carries TRBV5-4 and TRBJ1-1, with 7 nucleotides matching TRBD1. This CDR3 has 15 residues. V lost 0 bases to trimming and J lost 2 bases; unmatched junction nucleotides: 4. In germline, CDR1 is SGHNT, CDR2 YYREEE (reference sequence). The CDR3 DNA reads TGTGCCAGCAGCTTGGATCCAGGGGGTAACACTGAAGCTTTCTTT. It yields the protein CASSLDPGGNTEAFF.

The table lists this clone with a few counts. V usage is TRBV6-1 and J usage is TRBJ2-3, with no clear D. Looked up from germline, CDR1 is MNHNS and CDR2 is SASEGT. The V and J ends lost 3 bases and 3 bases respectively, with 10 bases between them. This CDR3 spans 14 amino acids. CDR3 protein: CASSDLTVTDTQYF. For the CDR3, the DNA is TGTGCCAGCAGTGATTTAACAGTTACAGATACGCAGTATTTT.

This clone was observed a few times. The rearrangement links TRBV7-9 to TRBJ1-1, with D maybe TRBD1 (6 bases). Germline-derived CDR1 and CDR2 are SEHNR and FQNEAQ (reference sequence). V shed 6 bases and J shed 0 bases, with 17 bases lying between them. CDR3 length: 16 residues. CDR3 sequence: CASRPLPGDMNTEAFF. CDR3 sequence (DNA): TGTGCCAGCAGACCGCTCCCAGGGGATATGAACACTGAAGCTTTCTTT.

The chain joins TRBV19 to TRBJ2-1, with 9 bases aligning to TRBD2. Germline values: CDR1 LNHDA, CDR2 SQIVND (reference sequence). V shed 1 base and J 6 bases; nucleotides not matched to a gene: 4. This CDR3 spans 15 amino acids. In nucleotides, the CDR3 is TGTGCCAGTAGTATAGGTCCTAGCGGGGCCAATGAGCAGTTCTTC. It specifies CASSIGPSGANEQFF.

V usage is TRBV7-9 and J usage is TRBJ2-1; D is unclear. CDR1 SEHNR and CDR2 FQNEAQ come from the germline V gene (reference sequence). The V gene lost 8 bases and the J gene lost 6 bases, with 8 bases spanning the gap. CDR3 length equals 11 residues. The DNA of the CDR3 is TGTGCCAGCCGACTTAGCAATGAGCAGTTCTTC. The encoded protein is CASRLSNEQFF.

The CDR3 spells CASSYSGLSNIQYF. As DNA, the CDR3 is TGTGCCAGCAGTTACTCGGGACTTTCAAACATTCAGTACTTC. The chain is built from TRBV6-5 and TRBJ2-4; perhaps TRBD2 as D (6 bases). There are 14 residues in the CDR3. Deletions cut 0 bases from V and 6 bases from J, with 9 bases between. In germline, CDR1 is MNHEY, CDR2 SVGAGI.

This clone was seen just once. V gene TRBV5-4 combines with J gene TRBJ1-1, with 10 bases identical to TRBD1. The V gene end was trimmed by 4 bases and the J gene end by 4 bases; junction bases not matched to a gene: 4. The CDR3 totals 14 residues. CDR1 SGHNT and CDR2 YYREEE come from the germline V gene (reference sequence). Here the CDR3 DNA reads TGTGCCAGCAGCCCCGGACAGGGGGGCACTGAAGCTTTCTTT. Its protein product is CASSPGQGGTEAFF.

This chain connects TRBV18 to TRBJ2-5; 7 positions match TRBD2. Germline CDR1 KGHSH, CDR2 LQKENI. Germline trimming cut 0 bases from V and 3 bases from J; bases unmatched to any gene: 7. The CDR3 runs to 16 residues. CDR3 in amino acids: CASSPPFGDYEETQYF. The CDR3 bases are TGTGCCAGCTCACCACCCTTCGGGGACTATGAAGAGACCCAGTACTTC.

The chain combines TRBV19 with TRBJ2-5; 7 bases map to TRBD2. This CDR3 spans 15 amino acids. The germline CDR1 and CDR2 sequences are LNHDA and SQIVND (reference sequence). Trimming removed 5 bases from V and 1 base from J; junction bases left unmatched: 7. The CDR3 sequence is CASSQEGGTQETQYF. CDR3 nucleotide sequence: TGTGCCAGTAGTCAGGAGGGAGGGACCCAAGAGACCCAGTACTTC.

This chain connects TRBV19 to TRBJ2-3; D remains unclear. The V end was cut by 6 bases, the J end by 2 bases, with 12 bases between. The CDR3 is 14 amino acids. Per the germline V gene, CDR1 is LNHDA and CDR2 is SQIVND (reference sequence). The CDR3 DNA follows: TGTGCCAGTAGCTATGGTGAAATCACAGATACGCAGTATTTT. Amino acids: CASSYGEITDTQYF.

This clone was observed a few times. This rearrangement joins TRBV18 to TRBJ1-1, with 7 bases lining up with TRBD1. Germline V gives CDR1 KGHSH, CDR2 LQKENI. The CDR3 has 15 amino acids. The J segment lost 6 bases and the V segment lost 3 bases, leaving 10 bases of the junction unmatched. CDR3 coding DNA: TGTGCCAGCTCACCTCGGACAGGTCAACGGTCTGAAGCTTTCTTT. It codes for CASSPRTGQRSEAFF.

The chain couples TRBV24-1 to TRBJ2-2; TRBD1 might be the D (6 bases). The CDR3 is made up of 17 amino acids. Germline V gene lookup returns CDR1 KGHDR and CDR2 SFDVKD. Deletions cut 1 base from V and 0 bases from J, with 11 bases between. The CDR3 protein is CATSDFGRGTNTGELFF. CDR3 bases: TGTGCCACCAGTGATTTTGGTAGGGGGACGAACACCGGGGAGCTGTTTTTT.

The chain joins TRBV7-2 to TRBJ2-5, with TRBD2 as a possible D gene (6 bases). Germline V gives CDR1 SGHTA, CDR2 FQGNSA. The CDR3 runs 16 residues. V was shortened by 1 base and J by 0 bases, with 12 bases between the two germline ends. The CDR3 loop is CASSLGESGDQETQYF. The CDR3 bases are TGTGCCAGCAGCTTAGGCGAGTCGGGGGACCAAGAGACCCAGTACTTC.